These T cell receptor beta chains were read from a single sample in a study of T-cell reconstitution after alpha-beta-depleted transplantation in children. TCRdb called the PCR reads again in MiXCR, with one record for every CDR3 protein. The data show 210,000 or so distinct CDR3 sequences, roughly a tenth seen once. The sample was PBMCs from the stem cell graft donor, taken from the stem cell graft. These receptor sequences come from a human donor who donated a stem cell graft to a child with acute lymphoblastic leukemia. CDR3s include the opening cysteine and the closing phenylalanine or tryptophan. A D gene is named only where the DNA matches it firmly. Some rows mark clone size as missing; the rest say once, few, many or name a class of expanded clone.

J: TRBJ2-7; size: many; D: -; V: TRBV20-1; DNA: TGCAGTGCTAGACACAGGAGCTCCTACGAGCAGTACTTC; CDR3: CSARHRSSYEQYF
J: TRBJ2-1; size: many; D: -; V: TRBV29-1; DNA: TGCAGCGTTGGAACAGGGATGAATGAGCAGTTCTTC; CDR3: CSVGTGMNEQFF
J: TRBJ2-5; size: few; D: TRBD2; V: TRBV4-2; DNA: TGTGCCAGCAGCCAGCTAGCGGGGGGGCTGGAAGAGACCCAGTACTTC; CDR3: CASSQLAGGLEETQYF
J: TRBJ1-1; size: few; D: -; V: TRBV5-1; DNA: TGCGCCAGCAGCTTGTCGACTGGGGGACGGGTCTACACTGAAGCTTTCTTT; CDR3: CASSLSTGGRVYTEAFF
J: TRBJ2-1; size: -; D: TRBD2; V: TRBV2; DNA: TGTGCCAGCTGTCACCGACGCGGGACTAGCGGGGCCATCTACAATGAGCAGTTCTTC; CDR3: CASCHRRGTSGAIYNEQFF
J: TRBJ2-1; size: many; D: -; V: TRBV5-1; DNA: TGCGCCAGCAGCTTAAGGGCCCCCGCCTCCTACAATGAGCAGTTCTTC; CDR3: CASSLRAPASYNEQFF
J: TRBJ2-7; size: many; D: -; V: TRBV4-3; DNA: TGCGCCAGCAGCCAAGGGCGGGGGCGGTCCTACGAGCAGTACTTC; CDR3: CASSQGRGRSYEQYF
J: TRBJ2-5; size: -; D: -; V: TRBV9; DNA: TGTGCCACCACGGAGGGGGCTAAAGAGACCCAGTACTTC; CDR3: CATTEGAKETQYF
J: TRBJ2-1; size: -; D: TRBD2; V: TRBV20-1; DNA: TGCAGTGCTAGGCTGTTTGGCGGGGGTTACAATGAGCAGTTCTTC; CDR3: CSARLFGGGYNEQFF
J: TRBJ2-3; size: -; D: -; V: TRBV5-6; DNA: TGTGCCAGCAGCCCTCTTTGGCGGGGCCACACAGATACGCAGTATTTT; CDR3: CASSPLWRGHTDTQYF
J: TRBJ1-2; size: few; D: TRBD1; V: TRBV4-1; DNA: TGCGCCAGCAGCCAAGTGACAGGGGGCACTGGATATGGCTACACCTTC; CDR3: CASSQVTGGTGYGYTF
J: TRBJ1-4; size: many; D: TRBD1; V: TRBV5-1; DNA: TGCGCCAGCAGCTCCGATGGACAGGGTGGGTTTGAAAAACTGTTTTTT; CDR3: CASSSDGQGGFEKLFF
J: TRBJ2-1; size: few; D: TRBD1; V: TRBV9; DNA: TGTGCCAGCAGCCCCCGCACGCCGGGACAGGGGATCGATGAGCAGTTCTTC; CDR3: CASSPRTPGQGIDEQFF
J: TRBJ1-4; size: few; D: TRBD1; V: TRBV12-5; DNA: TGTGCTAGTGGTTTCCCCGGACAGGCAACTAATGAAAAACTGTTTTTT; CDR3: CASGFPGQATNEKLFF
J: TRBJ2-3; size: -; D: -; V: TRBV19; DNA: TGTGCTAGCGAGGTAATGGGGACAGATACGCAGTATTTT; CDR3: CASEVMGTDTQYF
J: TRBJ1-5; size: -; D: -; V: TRBV7-6; DNA: TGTGCCAGCAGCTTAAGCGTCGGCAGGGGAAGCAATCAGCCCCAGCATTTT; CDR3: CASSLSVGRGSNQPQHF
J: TRBJ2-7; size: -; D: TRBD1; V: TRBV12-3/TRBV12-4; DNA: TGTGCCAGCAGCGGGACAGGGGGCGTTTCCTACGAGCAGTACTTC; CDR3: CASSGTGGVSYEQYF
J: TRBJ2-3; size: many; D: -; V: TRBV6-6; DNA: TGTGCCAGCATGCTCGCGGAAAGCACAGATACGCAGTATTTT; CDR3: CASMLAESTDTQYF
J: TRBJ2-7; size: few; D: TRBD2; V: TRBV6-4; DNA: TGTGCCAGCAGTGACTCGACAAGAGCGAAGCGGGGACCATTCGACGAGCAGTACTTC; CDR3: CASSDSTRAKRGPFDEQYF
J: TRBJ1-2; size: few; D: -; V: TRBV10-3; DNA: TGTGCCATCAGTGAGGACAGGACCTATGGCTACACCTTC; CDR3: CAISEDRTYGYTF
J: TRBJ1-1; size: few; D: -; V: TRBV10-3; DNA: TGTGCCATCAGTGTACCTCACAGGGCCATTGGGAACACTGAAGCTTTCTTT; CDR3: CAISVPHRAIGNTEAFF
J: TRBJ2-7; size: few; D: TRBD1; V: TRBV3-1; DNA: TGTGCCAGCAGCCAGGAAACCGGGACAGGTACCTACGAGCAGTACTTC; CDR3: CASSQETGTGTYEQYF
J: TRBJ2-7; size: -; D: TRBD1; V: TRBV2; DNA: TGTGCCAGCAAGGGCGGGACAGGGAGAGCCGGGCAGTACTTC; CDR3: CASKGGTGRAGQYF
J: TRBJ1-2; size: few; D: -; V: TRBV12-3/TRBV12-4; DNA: TGTGCCATAGTCCAGACAGCTAACTATGGCTACACCTTC; CDR3: CAIVQTANYGYTF
J: TRBJ2-5; size: -; D: TRBD2; V: TRBV7-2; DNA: TGTGCCAGCACCTGGGGACTAGCGGGTACGGAGACCCAGTACTTC; CDR3: CASTWGLAGTETQYF
J: TRBJ1-2; size: few; D: -; V: TRBV4-3; DNA: TGCGCCAGCAGCCAAGATCCAGGGAACTATGGCTACACCTTC; CDR3: CASSQDPGNYGYTF
J: TRBJ2-1; size: few; D: TRBD2; V: TRBV20-1; DNA: TGTAGTGGAACGGGAGGCTCCTACAATGAGCAGTTCTTC; CDR3: CSGTGGSYNEQFF
J: TRBJ1-4; size: -; D: -; V: TRBV7-9; DNA: TGTGCCAGCAGCTTCCTTCCTCGGGAAAAACTGTTTTTT; CDR3: CASSFLPREKLFF
J: TRBJ1-6; size: -; D: -; V: TRBV5-1; DNA: TGCGCCAGCAGGGACACGGAGAATTCACCCCTCCACTTT; CDR3: CASRDTENSPLHF
J: TRBJ1-1; size: -; D: -; V: TRBV19; DNA: TGTGCCAGTATGGGGGGAGGGCTCGGCACTGAAGCTTTCTTT; CDR3: CASMGGGLGTEAFF
J: TRBJ2-7; size: -; D: TRBD1; V: TRBV5-1; DNA: TGCGCCAGCAGCTTGGACAGGGGACGCCCCGAGCAGTACTTC; CDR3: CASSLDRGRPEQYF
J: TRBJ1-5; size: -; D: -; V: TRBV27; DNA: TGTGCCAGCCGCTCCCAGGCTGGAAGCAATCAGCCCCAGCATTTT; CDR3: CASRSQAGSNQPQHF
J: TRBJ2-5; size: few; D: -; V: TRBV21-1; DNA: TGTGCCAGCAGCTCTGACGAGCTAGCGGGGGAACTACAGGACCAAGAGACCCAGTACTTC; CDR3: CASSSDELAGELQDQETQYF
J: TRBJ2-5; size: -; D: -; V: TRBV6-1; DNA: TGTGCCAGCAGTGCATTTGGTGGTGAGACCCAGTACTTC; CDR3: CASSAFGGETQYF
J: TRBJ2-2; size: many; D: -; V: TRBV20-1; DNA: TGCAGTGCTAGTGCGGCGGTCACGGACACCGGGGAGCTGTTTTTT; CDR3: CSASAAVTDTGELFF
J: TRBJ2-5; size: few; D: -; V: TRBV29-1; DNA: TGCAGCCTGGGATTCAGGGAAGATTCTCAGTACTTC; CDR3: CSLGFREDSQYF
J: TRBJ1-1; size: -; D: -; V: TRBV18; DNA: TGTGCCAGCTCACCCTTCATAGATTCGAACACTGAAGCTTTCTTT; CDR3: CASSPFIDSNTEAFF
J: TRBJ2-7; size: many; D: -; V: TRBV20-1; DNA: TGCAGTGCCCGACCCCCGGGACCTGACTTATCCGAGCAGTACTTC; CDR3: CSARPPGPDLSEQYF
J: TRBJ1-5; size: many; D: -; V: TRBV7-6; DNA: TGTGCCAGCAGCTTAGGGGTTTCGGCAGATAGCAATCAGCCCCAGCATTTT; CDR3: CASSLGVSADSNQPQHF
J: TRBJ2-1; size: few; D: -; V: TRBV5-1; DNA: TGCGCCAGCAGCTTGTATGGGGGAGAGCAGTTCTTC; CDR3: CASSLYGGEQFF
J: TRBJ1-1; size: many; D: -; V: TRBV27; DNA: TGTGCCAGCAGTTTGTCGATTTCCGAGACTGAAGCTTTCTTT; CDR3: CASSLSISETEAFF
J: TRBJ1-1; size: many; D: -; V: TRBV9; DNA: TGTGCCAGCAGCGTAGAGCCAGGCCTGAACACTGAAGCTTTCTTT; CDR3: CASSVEPGLNTEAFF
J: TRBJ2-5; size: many; D: -; V: TRBV5-1; DNA: TGCGCCAGCAGCTTGGCCAGCACAGCGCAAGAGACCCAGTACTTC; CDR3: CASSLASTAQETQYF
J: TRBJ2-5; size: many; D: -; V: TRBV11-2; DNA: TGTGCCAGCAGCTTCGGGACCGCAGAGACCCAGTACTTC; CDR3: CASSFGTAETQYF
J: TRBJ1-5; size: few; D: -; V: TRBV5-5; DNA: TGTGCCAGCAGCTTGGAACAGGGAGTTAGCAATCAGCCCCAGCATTTT; CDR3: CASSLEQGVSNQPQHF
J: TRBJ2-5; size: few; D: TRBD2; V: TRBV15; DNA: TGTGCCACCAGCAGAGTTACTAGCGGGGCTGAGACCCAGTACTTC; CDR3: CATSRVTSGAETQYF
J: TRBJ2-4; size: few; D: -; V: TRBV4-2; DNA: TGTGCCAGCAGCCAAGGGGGGGGCGAAAACATTCAGTACTTC; CDR3: CASSQGGGENIQYF
J: TRBJ2-1; size: many; D: TRBD1; V: TRBV5-1; DNA: TGCGCCAGCAGCTTGTTTCTGGGGACAGGCAACTACAATGAGCAGTTCTTC; CDR3: CASSLFLGTGNYNEQFF
J: TRBJ1-1; size: few; D: -; V: TRBV5-1; DNA: TGCGCCAGCAGCTTGGAACAGGGATCGAACACTGAAGCTTTCTTT; CDR3: CASSLEQGSNTEAFF
J: TRBJ2-7; size: few; D: TRBD1; V: TRBV18; DNA: TGTGCCAGCTCACCACCCTCGGACAGGCAACCCTCCTACGAGCAGTACTTC; CDR3: CASSPPSDRQPSYEQYF
J: TRBJ1-4; size: many; D: -; V: TRBV30; DNA: TGTGCCTGGAGAAGAACAGGGCCACCTAATGAAAAACTGTTTTTT; CDR3: CAWRRTGPPNEKLFF
J: TRBJ2-2; size: -; D: -; V: TRBV5-1; DNA: TGCGCCAGCAGCTTGTCTCTTACGAACACCGGGGAGCTGTTTTTT; CDR3: CASSLSLTNTGELFF
J: TRBJ2-2; size: -; D: -; V: TRBV5-1; DNA: TGCGCCAGCAGCATCGCGGTGGGTTCCGGGGAGCTGTTTTTT; CDR3: CASSIAVGSGELFF
J: TRBJ2-5; size: few; D: TRBD2; V: TRBV6-5; DNA: TGTGCCAGCAGTTACATAGCCGGGAGGGGTCGAGAGACCCAGTACTTC; CDR3: CASSYIAGRGRETQYF
J: TRBJ2-2; size: -; D: TRBD1; V: TRBV5-1; DNA: TGCGCCAGCAGCTACAGGGGGACCGGGGAGCTGTTTTTT; CDR3: CASSYRGTGELFF
J: TRBJ1-5; size: -; D: -; V: TRBV12-3/TRBV12-4; DNA: TGTGCCAGCAGTGGGGTCAATCCTCGTCAGCCCCAGCATTTT; CDR3: CASSGVNPRQPQHF
J: TRBJ1-1; size: -; D: -; V: TRBV5-1; DNA: TGCGCCAGCAGCTTTGGGGGTTCGAAGGGTGAAGCTTTCTTT; CDR3: CASSFGGSKGEAFF
J: TRBJ2-7; size: many; D: -; V: TRBV24-1; DNA: TGTGCCACCAGTGATTTCGGAGTGGGGGCGCACGAGCAGTACTTC; CDR3: CATSDFGVGAHEQYF
J: TRBJ2-5; size: once; D: -; V: TRBV18; DNA: TGTGCCAGCTCACCACCAGAGGGCCGGGGTCAAGAGACCCAGTACTTC; CDR3: CASSPPEGRGQETQYF
J: TRBJ2-1; size: few; D: -; V: TRBV3-1; DNA: TGTGCCAGCAGCCGAGGGGGGGTTCCGTACAATGAGCAGTTCTTC; CDR3: CASSRGGVPYNEQFF